This passage covers 9 T cell receptor beta chains from one sample sequenced in a study of cytomegalovirus exposure and HLA in healthy donors. PCR employed 60 Vbeta and 13 Jbeta primers. Measured with immunoSEQ multiplex PCR; TCRdb has only the in-frame clones, and not every one. The sample includes 18,000 or so clones, 65% to 75% seen only once; the top ten take 3.7%. Material for sequencing was PBMCs. The receptors here all came from a man aged 18 to 35 in good health and CMV-seronegative.

The V and J genes are TRBV6-5 and TRBJ2-7; D gene unclear. The CDR3 consists of 11 residues. Germline CDR1 MNHEY, CDR2 SVGAGI. V lost 0 bases and J 6 bases, leaving 3 bases between the germline ends. CDR3 amino acids: CASSYSSEQYF. DNA for the CDR3: TGTGCCAGCAGTTACTCGAGCGAGCAGTACTTC.

The chain employs TRBV5-4 and TRBJ2-7, with 10 positions matching TRBD1. Germline trimming cut 3 bases from V and 1 base from J; bases unmatched to any gene: 7. CDR3 length: 16 residues. From germline, CDR1 is SGHNT and CDR2 YYREEE (reference sequence). The CDR3: CASSSNLDRGSYEQYF. CDR3 bases: TGTGCCAGCAGCTCAAACTTGGACAGGGGGTCCTACGAGCAGTACTTC.

The rearrangement joins TRBV25-1 to TRBJ2-7; no firm D call. The germline V and J ends were trimmed by 3 bases and 7 bases, with 13 bases remaining between them. In germline, CDR1 is MGHDK, CDR2 SYGVNS. The CDR3 contains 13 residues. The CDR3 here is CASSETGLREQYF. The DNA of the CDR3 is TGTGCCAGCAGTGAGACGGGTCTTCGAGAGCAGTACTTC.

This clone was seen more than once but under ten times. The chain has TRBV6-6 and TRBJ2-3, with TRBD1 matching over 8 bases. Germline V gene data show CDR1 as MNHNY and CDR2 as SVGAGI (reference sequence). V gave up 10 bases and J gave up 0 bases; unmatched junction bases: 3. The CDR3 is 13 amino acids. As DNA, the CDR3 is TGTGCCACCGGACAGGGCAGCACAGATACGCAGTATTTT. Its translation is CATGQGSTDTQYF.

The rearrangement links TRBV4-2 to TRBJ2-7; tentative D call: TRBD2 (7 bases). The V gene lost 0 bases and the J gene lost 2 bases, with 17 bases spanning the gap. This CDR3 is 17 amino acids long. The germline V gene encodes CDR1 LGHNA and CDR2 YNFKEQ. The CDR3 spells CASSQDIGRGAPYEQYF. In DNA form, the CDR3 reads TGTGCCAGCAGCCAAGATATCGGACGGGGGGCCCCCTACGAGCAGTACTTC.

The rearrangement joins TRBV30 to TRBJ1-1, with TRBD1 identical over 7 bases. The trim removed 4 bases at V and 4 bases at J, leaving 3 bases unmatched. The CDR3 spans 12 residues. CDR1 and CDR2 (germline): GTSNPN, SVGIG (reference sequence). For the CDR3, the DNA is TGTGCCTGGAACAGGGGTGGCACTGAAGCTTTCTTT. It yields the protein CAWNRGGTEAFF.

The rearrangement uses TRBV4-1 and TRBJ2-3; weak D call: TRBD1 (5 bases). Trimming removed 0 bases from V and 2 bases from J, with 12 bases in between. The length of the CDR3 is 16 residues. Germline V gene sequence: CDR1 MGHRA, CDR2 YSYEKL. The CDR3 sequence: CASSQDSGLNTDTQYF. CDR3 nucleotides: TGCGCCAGCAGCCAAGATTCAGGGTTGAACACAGATACGCAGTATTTT.

This clone was found a few times. The rearrangement joins TRBV5-1 to TRBJ2-3; 7 positions match TRBD2. The CDR3 extends over 15 amino acids. With 6 bases clipped from V and 1 base from J, the junction kept 8 bases outside the gene matches. Germline values: CDR1 SGHRS, CDR2 YFSETQ. The CDR3 protein is CASTLSGIRTDTQYF. DNA for the CDR3: TGCGCCAGCACCCTCAGCGGGATCCGCACAGATACGCAGTATTTT.

In its sample, this clone was seen once. CDR3 protein: CASSGTGGVYNEQFF. The CDR3 region has the DNA TGTGCCAGCAGCGGAACAGGGGGCGTCTACAATGAGCAGTTCTTC. The chain is built from TRBV9 and TRBJ2-1, with 9 bases that match TRBD1. V dropped 3 bases and J dropped 3; count of bases not matched to a gene: 4. Looked up from germline, CDR1 is SGDLS and CDR2 is YYNGEE. CDR3 length equals 15 residues.